The entry that follows covers one T cell receptor beta chain sequence. Its specificity is unknown. The data derive from a study of T cell responses to AZD1222 COVID-19 vaccine. Study-level findings and limits: When two AZD1222 doses had been given, Spike-specific TCR breadth and depth rose. Variant regions that are unmutated are reportedly the target of nearly half of spike-specific TCRs.

Data came from immunoSEQ multiplex PCR; TCRdb stores just in-frame clones and leaves some out. The repertoire holds some 150,000 clones, with about 92% as singletons. Germline CDR1 and CDR2: MNHEY and SVGAGI. V dropped 4 bases and J dropped 3 bases, with 3 bases sitting between them. The CDR3 is made up of 11 amino acids. This sample comprised peripheral blood, obtained on day 0 of MenACWY control vaccination. J is TRBJ1-1 and V is TRBV6-5; D gene uncertain. The origin of this receptor is an adult in good health. CDR3: CASSSDTEAFF. Here the CDR3 DNA reads TGTGCCAGCAGTTCCGACACTGAAGCTTTCTTT.